The 4 T cell receptor beta chains in this list originate from one sample, sequenced in a study of beta chain features in type 1 diabetes. Notes on the study in general: Moderately but significantly shorter TCRB CDR3s were found in Type 1 diabetes patients in all four CD4+ subsets.

No cognate antigen is known for these TCRs. Investigators reverse transcribed all isolated RNA, so they sequenced expressed TCRB transcripts. Here immunoSEQ multiplex PCR was the method, and the copy in TCRdb shows in-frame clones only, minus some. Found here are around 690,000 clones, roughly 12% of them singletons; the top ten hold around 0.12%. Specimen: naive CD4+ T cells from blood. The receptors here all came from a man aged 25-40 years with type 1 diabetes.

This chain links TRBV6-1 with TRBJ1-3; D is unclear. The germline V gene has CDR1 MNHNS and CDR2 SASEGT. There are 13 residues in the CDR3. The V end was cut by 11 bases, the J end by 0 bases, with 11 bases between. CDR3 bases: TGTGCCGTTGAAGAGGTCTCTGGAAACACCATATATTTT. Protein: CAVEEVSGNTIYF.

This clone was observed a few times. The chain has TRBV18 and TRBJ2-5; weak D call: TRBD2 (6 bases). CDR3 length equals 15 residues. Trimming cost V 2 bases and J 1 base, with 11 bases left between them. Germline V gives CDR1 KGHSH, CDR2 LQKENI. The CDR3 loop is CASSPEAGIQETQYF. CDR3 nucleotide sequence: TGTGCCAGCTCACCAGAGGCGGGGATCCAAGAGACCCAGTACTTC.

The chain joins TRBV11-2 to TRBJ1-1; D gene unclear. The CDR3 has 14 amino acids. The V gene's germline CDR1 is SGHAT and CDR2 FQNNGV. The germline V and J ends were trimmed by 1 base and 1 base, with 7 bases remaining between them. The CDR3 DNA is TGTGCCAGCAGCTTAGTACCGGGGAACACTGAAGCTTTCTTT. Encoded protein: CASSLVPGNTEAFF.

This chain's CDR3 is CASSFWTGKETQYF. CDR3 DNA sequence: TGTGCCAGCAGCTTTTGGACAGGGAAAGAGACCCAGTACTTC. The chain combines TRBV7-2 with TRBJ2-5; 8 nucleotides agree with TRBD1. The germline V gene encodes CDR1 SGHTA and CDR2 FQGNSA. Unmatched junction bases numbered 3, after V lost 3 bases and J lost 3 bases. CDR3 length: 14 residues.